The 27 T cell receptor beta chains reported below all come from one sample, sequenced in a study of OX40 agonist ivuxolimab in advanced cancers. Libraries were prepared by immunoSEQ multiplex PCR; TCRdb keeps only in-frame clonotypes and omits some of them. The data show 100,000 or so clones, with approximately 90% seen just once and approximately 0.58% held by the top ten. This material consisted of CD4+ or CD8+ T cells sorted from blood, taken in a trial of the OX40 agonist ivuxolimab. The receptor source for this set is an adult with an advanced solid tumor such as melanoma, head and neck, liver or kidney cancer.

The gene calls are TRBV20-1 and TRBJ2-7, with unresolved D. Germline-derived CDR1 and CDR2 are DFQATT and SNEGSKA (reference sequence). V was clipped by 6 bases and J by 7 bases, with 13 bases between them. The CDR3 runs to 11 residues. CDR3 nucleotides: TGCAGTGCCCCGTCCCCCGGGGAGCAGTACTTC. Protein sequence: CSAPSPGEQYF.

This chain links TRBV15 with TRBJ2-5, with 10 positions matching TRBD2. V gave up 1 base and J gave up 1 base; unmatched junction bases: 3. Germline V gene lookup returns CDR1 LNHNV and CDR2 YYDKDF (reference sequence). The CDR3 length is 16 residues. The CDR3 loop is CATSRAPSGSQETQYF. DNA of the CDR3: TGTGCCACCAGCAGAGCCCCTAGCGGGAGCCAAGAGACCCAGTACTTC.

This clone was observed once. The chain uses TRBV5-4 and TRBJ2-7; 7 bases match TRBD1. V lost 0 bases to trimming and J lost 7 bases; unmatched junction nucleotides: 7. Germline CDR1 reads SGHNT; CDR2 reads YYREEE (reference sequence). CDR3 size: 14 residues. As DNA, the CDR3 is TGTGCCAGCAGCTTGGAACAGGGGTTGGGGGAGCAGTACTTC. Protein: CASSLEQGLGEQYF.

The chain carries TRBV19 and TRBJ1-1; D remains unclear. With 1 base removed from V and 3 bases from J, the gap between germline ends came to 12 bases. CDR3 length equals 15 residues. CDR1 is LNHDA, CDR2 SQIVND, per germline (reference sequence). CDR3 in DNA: TGTGCCAGTAGTATAGCCCCTCCAGGACACACTGAAGCTTTCTTT. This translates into CASSIAPPGHTEAFF.

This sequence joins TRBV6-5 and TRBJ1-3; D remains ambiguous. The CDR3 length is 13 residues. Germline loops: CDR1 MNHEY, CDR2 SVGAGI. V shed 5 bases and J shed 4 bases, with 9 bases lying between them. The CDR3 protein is CASSRFWGNTIYF. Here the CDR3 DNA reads TGTGCCAGCAGTCGGTTTTGGGGAAACACCATATATTTT.

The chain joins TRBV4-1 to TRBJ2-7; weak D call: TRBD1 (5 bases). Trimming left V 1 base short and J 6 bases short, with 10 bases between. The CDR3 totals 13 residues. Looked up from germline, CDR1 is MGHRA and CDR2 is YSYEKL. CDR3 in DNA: TGCGCCAGCAGCCAAGTACCCGACAGCGAGCAGTACTTC. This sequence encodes CASSQVPDSEQYF.

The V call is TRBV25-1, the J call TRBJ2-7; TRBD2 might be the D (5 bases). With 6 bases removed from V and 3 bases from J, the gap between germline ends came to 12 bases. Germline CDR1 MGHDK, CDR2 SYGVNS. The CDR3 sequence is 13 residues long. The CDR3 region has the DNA TGTGCCAGCAGCGGAACGGGGAGCTACGAGCAGTACTTC. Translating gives CASSGTGSYEQYF.

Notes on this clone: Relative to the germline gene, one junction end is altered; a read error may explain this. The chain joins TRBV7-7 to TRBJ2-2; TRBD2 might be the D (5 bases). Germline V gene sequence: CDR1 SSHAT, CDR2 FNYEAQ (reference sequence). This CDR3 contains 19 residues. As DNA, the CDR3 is TGTGCTAGCAGCTTACTTAGAACTAGTCGTTCGGGGAACACCGGGGAGCTGTTTTTT. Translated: CASSLLRTSRSGNTGELFF.

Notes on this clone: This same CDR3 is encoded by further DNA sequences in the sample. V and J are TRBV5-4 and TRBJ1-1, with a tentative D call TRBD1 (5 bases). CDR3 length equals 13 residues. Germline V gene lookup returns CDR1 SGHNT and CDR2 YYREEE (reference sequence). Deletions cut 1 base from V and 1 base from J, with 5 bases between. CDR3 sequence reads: CASSLQGNTEAFF. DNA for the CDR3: TGTGCCAGCAGCTTGCAGGGGAACACTGAAGCTTTCTTT.

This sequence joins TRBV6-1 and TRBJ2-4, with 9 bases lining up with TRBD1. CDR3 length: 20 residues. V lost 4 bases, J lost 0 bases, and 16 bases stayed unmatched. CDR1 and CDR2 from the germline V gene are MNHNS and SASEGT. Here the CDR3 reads CASSAPDRGTVRLAKNIQYF. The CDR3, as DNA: TGTGCCAGCAGTGCCCCGGACAGGGGAACGGTCCGTCTAGCCAAAAACATTCAGTACTTC.

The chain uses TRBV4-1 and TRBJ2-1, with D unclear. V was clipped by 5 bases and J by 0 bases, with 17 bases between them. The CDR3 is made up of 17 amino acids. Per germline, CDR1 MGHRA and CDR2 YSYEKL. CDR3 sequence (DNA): TGCGCCAGCAGCTATCATCAACTATCAAGCTCCTACAATGAGCAGTTCTTC. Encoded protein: CASSYHQLSSSYNEQFF.

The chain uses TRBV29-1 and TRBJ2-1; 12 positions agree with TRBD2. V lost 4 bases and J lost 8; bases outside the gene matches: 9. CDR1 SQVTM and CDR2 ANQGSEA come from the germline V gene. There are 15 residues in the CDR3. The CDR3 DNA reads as TGCAGCGTTGGGGGCCTAGCGGGAGGGACGGATGAGCAGTTCTTC. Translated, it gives CSVGGLAGGTDEQFF.

This CDR3 reads CASSSGRAVETQYF. CDR3 DNA sequence: TGTGCCAGTAGTAGCGGGAGGGCAGTGGAGACCCAGTACTTC. The chain is built from TRBV19 and TRBJ2-5; 9 bases match TRBD2. The CDR3 covers 14 residues. In germline, CDR1 is LNHDA, CDR2 SQIVND (reference sequence). The V segment lost 4 bases and the J segment 5 bases; nucleotides outside the gene matches: 5.

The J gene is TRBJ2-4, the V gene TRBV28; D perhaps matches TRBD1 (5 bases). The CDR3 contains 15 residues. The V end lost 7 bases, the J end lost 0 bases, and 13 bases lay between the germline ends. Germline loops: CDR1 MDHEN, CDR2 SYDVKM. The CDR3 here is CASNPTTVAKNIQYF. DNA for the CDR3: TGTGCCAGCAACCCCACGACAGTAGCCAAAAACATTCAGTACTTC.

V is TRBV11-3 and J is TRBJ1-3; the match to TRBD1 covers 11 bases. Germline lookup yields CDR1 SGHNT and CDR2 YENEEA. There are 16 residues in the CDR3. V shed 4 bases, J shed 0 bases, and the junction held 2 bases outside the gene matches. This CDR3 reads CASSSGTGGSGNTIYF. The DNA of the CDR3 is TGTGCCAGCAGCTCCGGGACAGGGGGCTCTGGAAACACCATATATTTT.

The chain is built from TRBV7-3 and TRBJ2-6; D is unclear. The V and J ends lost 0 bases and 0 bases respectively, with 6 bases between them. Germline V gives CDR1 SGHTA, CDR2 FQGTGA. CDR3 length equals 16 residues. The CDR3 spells CASSLTGRSGANVLTF. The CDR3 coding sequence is TGTGCCAGCAGCTTAACAGGGCGCTCTGGGGCCAACGTCCTGACTTTC.

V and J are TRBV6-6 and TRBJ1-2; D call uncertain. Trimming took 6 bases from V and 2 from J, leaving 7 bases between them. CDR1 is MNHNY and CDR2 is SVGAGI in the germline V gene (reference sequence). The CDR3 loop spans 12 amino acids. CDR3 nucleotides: TGTGCCAGCAGCCCCCGCAACTATGGCTACACCTTC. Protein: CASSPRNYGYTF.

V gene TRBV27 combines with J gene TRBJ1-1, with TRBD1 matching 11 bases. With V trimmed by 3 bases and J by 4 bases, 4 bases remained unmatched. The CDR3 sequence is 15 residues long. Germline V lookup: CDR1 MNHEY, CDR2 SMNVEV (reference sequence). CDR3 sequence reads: CASSFGGTGGTEAFF. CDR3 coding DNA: TGTGCCAGCAGTTTCGGGGGGACAGGGGGCACTGAAGCTTTCTTT.

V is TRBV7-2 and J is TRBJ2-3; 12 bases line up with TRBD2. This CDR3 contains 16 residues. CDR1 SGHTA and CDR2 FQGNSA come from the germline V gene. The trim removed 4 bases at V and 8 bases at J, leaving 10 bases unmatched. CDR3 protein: CASSWSLAGGAGTQYF. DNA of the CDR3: TGTGCCAGCAGCTGGTCTCTAGCGGGAGGGGCGGGTACGCAGTATTTT.

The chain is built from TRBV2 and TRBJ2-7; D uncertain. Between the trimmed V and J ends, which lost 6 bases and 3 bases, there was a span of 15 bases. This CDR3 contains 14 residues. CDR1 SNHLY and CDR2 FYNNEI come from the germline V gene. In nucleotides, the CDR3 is TGTGCCAGCAGACGGACGGATGTAGACTACGAGCAGTACTTC. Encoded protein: CASRRTDVDYEQYF. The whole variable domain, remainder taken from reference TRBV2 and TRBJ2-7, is EPEVTQTPSHQVTQMGQEVILRCVPISNHLYFYWYRQILGQKVEFLVSFYNNEISEKSEIFDDQFSVERPDGSNFTLKIRSTKLEDSAMYFCASRRTDVDYEQYFGPGTRLTVT.

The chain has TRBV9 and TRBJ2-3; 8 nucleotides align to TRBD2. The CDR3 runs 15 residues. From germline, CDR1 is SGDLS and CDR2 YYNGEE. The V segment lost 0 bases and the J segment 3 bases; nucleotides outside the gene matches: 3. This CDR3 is CASSVDGGETDTQYF. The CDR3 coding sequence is TGTGCCAGCAGCGTAGACGGGGGGGAAACAGATACGCAGTATTTT.

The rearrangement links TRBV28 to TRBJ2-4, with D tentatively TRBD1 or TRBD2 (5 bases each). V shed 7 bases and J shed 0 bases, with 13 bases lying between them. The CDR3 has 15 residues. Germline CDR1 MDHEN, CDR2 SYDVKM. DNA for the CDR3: TGTGCCAGCAATGGGGACGGACTAGCCAAAAACATTCAGTACTTC. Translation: CASNGDGLAKNIQYF.

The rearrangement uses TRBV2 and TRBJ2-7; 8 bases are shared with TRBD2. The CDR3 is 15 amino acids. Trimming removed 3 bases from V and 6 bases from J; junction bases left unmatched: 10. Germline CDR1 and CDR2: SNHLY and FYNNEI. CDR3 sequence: CASSDVGGGPIEQYF. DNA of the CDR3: TGTGCCAGCAGTGACGTTGGCGGGGGGCCGATCGAGCAGTACTTC.

The CDR3 region has the DNA TGTGCCAGCAGCTTCGTCGAGGGAGCCTACGAGCAGTACTTC. Encoded protein: CASSFVEGAYEQYF. The rearrangement links TRBV7-6 to TRBJ2-7, with TRBD2 as a possible D gene (5 bases). This CDR3 is 14 amino acids long. The V gene lost 3 bases and the J gene lost 2 bases, with 11 bases spanning the gap. Germline CDR1 reads SGHVS; CDR2 reads FNYEAQ.

Written as DNA, the CDR3 is TGTGCCAGCAGCTCTAGGGGGGGGCAGATAGCCAAAAACATTCAGTACTTC. Its translation is CASSSRGGQIAKNIQYF. J is TRBJ2-4 and V is TRBV2; maybe TRBD2 (7 bases). Germline CDR1 is SNHLY and CDR2 is FYNNEI. The V end was cut by 6 bases, the J end by 0 bases, with 18 bases between. There are 17 residues in the CDR3.

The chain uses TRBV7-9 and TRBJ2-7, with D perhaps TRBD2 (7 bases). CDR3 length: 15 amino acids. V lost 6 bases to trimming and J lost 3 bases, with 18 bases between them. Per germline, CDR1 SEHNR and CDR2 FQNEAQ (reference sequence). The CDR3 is CASSTEAGAVYEQYF. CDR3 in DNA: TGTGCCAGCAGTACTGAGGCGGGGGCGGTCTACGAGCAGTACTTC. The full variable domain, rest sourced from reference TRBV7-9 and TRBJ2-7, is DTGVSQNPRHKITKRGQNVTFRCDPISEHNRLYWYRQTLGQGPEFLTYFQNEAQLEKSRLLSDRFSAERPKGSFSTLEIQRTEQGDSAMYLCASSTEAGAVYEQYFGPGTRLTVT.

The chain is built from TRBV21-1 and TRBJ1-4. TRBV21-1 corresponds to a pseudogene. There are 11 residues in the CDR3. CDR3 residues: CASSKDVKLFF. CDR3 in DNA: TGTGCCAGCAGCAAAGACGTAAAACTGTTTTTT.